The entry below gives a single T cell receptor beta chain sequence along with its context. What this receptor recognizes is not known. Base qualities were left out, and no much larger clone turns up one base away. This record comes from a study of T cells in Graves' hyperthyroidism and ophthalmopathy (dated by TCRdb to the late 2010s). As for the study more broadly: Peripheral blood samples were taken at initial diagnosis, before any treatment was given. To identify TCR V-J signatures that set the groups apart, the researchers used a discovery cohort of about a hundred patients, made up of roughly 45 with Graves' ophthalmopathy and 57 with stable Graves' hyperthyroidism. Whether ophthalmopathy could be predicted prospectively was tested in an independent validation cohort made up of about 18 hyperthyroidism patients plus 17 patients who later progressed to ophthalmopathy. The 100 or so discovery patients were randomly divided into training and test sets at a 7:3 ratio. In several Graves' hyperthyroidism patients, the study also compared T-cell repertoires from thyroid tissue with T-cell repertoires from blood. After blood sampling, hyperthyroidism patients were treated with methimazole at a starting dose of 30 mg daily, and ophthalmopathy patients were treated with high-dose intravenous methylprednisolone. TCR Vbeta CDR3 sequencing of 120 to 150 peripheral blood samples (over 40 ophthalmopathy, 70 to 85 hyperthyroidism and 17 progressor patients) is reported in the paper. What the study reported, not specific to this receptor: A 13 V-J signature model separated ophthalmopathy from stable hyperthyroidism, with around 90% sensitivity and approximately 81% specificity in cross-validation and 80%/75% in testing. No statistical method was used to set the sample size in advance, and investigators knew the group allocation. During validation, the model predicted progression to ophthalmopathy a median of around six months ahead of onset, with approximately 70% sensitivity and 72.22% specificity. Most expanded thyroid clonotypes (frequency above 0.001) were also found in blood, which suggests that blood repertoires may mirror thyroid immune responses.

Ophthalmopathy patients had moderately to severely active disease, Clinical Activity Score of at least 3, NOSPECS grade of at least 4, and duration under 3 months. Any patient with an uncontrolled infection, another autoimmune disease, pregnancy or lactation was excluded. Diagnoses were based on clinical symptoms, serum thyroxine and TRAb, thyroid ultrasound and orbital computed tomography. Ficoll-Paque density gradient centrifugation was used to isolate PBMCs from around 10 ml of fresh peripheral blood. Total RNA was extracted using Trizol reagent, and RNA quality was assessed on an Agilent 2100 Bioanalyzer. V loses 1 base of germline sequence and J loses 8 bases, and the interval between the two ends is 18 bases. Inclusive of the bounding cysteine and phenylalanine, the CDR3 is 15 residues long. Only the CDR3 region is kept as DNA, spanning 45 bases read in frame from base 1. In the germline V gene (reference sequence), CDR1 corresponds to GTSNPN and CDR2 to SVGIG.

TCR beta CDR3 regions were amplified from RNA transcripts. For the first round of RT-PCR on the TCR CDR3, the HTBI primer set was used together with the Qiagen OneStep RT-PCR kit. Libraries were constructed in a second round of multiplex PCR, after which size selection and purification were carried out. The libraries were sequenced on an Illumina HiSeq2000 using paired-end 100 bp reads. In the paper's pipeline: SOAPnuke was used to process the raw data, removing reads that contained adapters or uncalled bases, had a mean Phred below 15, or lacked an exact match to the constant primer or identifier. COPE v1.2.5 was used to merge the high-quality paired reads, and each unique nucleotide sequence was defined as a clonotype. MiTCR v1.1 was used to align the clonotypes against IMGT TRBV, TRBD and TRBJ reference segments. The analysis was restricted to V-J combinations with a frequency above 0.0001, which together covered approximately 99% of the repertoires. The TCS score was defined as the ratio of F50 (clonal expansion) to E x V (chaos), calculated using BLOSUM62-based TCRdist between CDR3 peptides within each V-J. Welch's t-statistics and random forest reduced fewer than 600 V-J features to 13, which were used in a naive Bayes classifier (R e1071). The Morisita-Horn index was used to measure how similar the thyroid and blood repertoires were. The public sequencing data were trimmed at Q25 with fastp and processed into clonotypes with MiXCR by TCRdb, which kept only in-frame beta chains. Merged by CDR3 protein, the rows form single entries marked with the most common genes and DNA. These V and J calls rely on TCRdb rather than the paper's analysis. A total of hundreds of thousands of distinct CDR3 sequences appear in this sample, approximately 14% of them only once. The ten most abundant clones make up approximately 4.3% of the sample.

What was sequenced was blood. The V and J genes are TRBV30 and TRBJ2-4; the D call could be TRBD1 or TRBD2, with each sharing 6 bases. The TCR was taken from a woman in her thirties or forties with Graves' ophthalmopathy. The CDR3 corresponds to CAWSAGPGEGDIQYF. The bases read TGTGCCTGGAGTGCCGGACCGGGAGAGGGGGACATTCAGTACTTC.